The text below deals with one T cell receptor (beta chain). This entry is derived from a study of blood T cells in healthy people across ages. For the second PCR, which ran for about 7 to 11 cycles, a sample-barcoded 5' primer and a J-beta primer mix were used. MiXCR was run by TCRdb on the 5' RACE reads, yielding one entry per CDR3 protein. There are 1.4 million or so distinct CDR3 sequences in the sample; 35% to 45% occur only once, and roughly 3.7% lies in the top ten. This CDR3 contains 15 residues. Trimming pared 1 base from V and 4 bases from J, leaving 10 bases between. Germline V lookup: CDR1 MNHEY, CDR2 SVGAGI.

This clonotype originated in a woman aged 18-35 years in good health. The chain carries TRBV6-5 and TRBJ2-2; D may be TRBD2 (6 bases). Sequencing input: blood. As DNA, the CDR3 is TGTGCCAGCAGTTACTTTGGGACTGCCACCGGGGAGCTGTTTTTT. This sequence encodes CASSYFGTATGELFF.